Below, 20 T cell receptor beta chains from the same sample are listed, as sequenced in a study of OX40 agonist ivuxolimab in advanced cancers. TCRdb keeps only in-frame clones here, not all; method: immunoSEQ multiplex PCR. The sample holds tens of thousands of clones, 92% seen once. Here the sequenced sample was CD4+ or CD8+ T cells sorted from blood, taken in a trial of the OX40 agonist ivuxolimab. These receptors came from an adult with an advanced solid tumor such as melanoma, head and neck, liver or kidney cancer.

J is TRBJ2-5 and V is TRBV15, with 12 bases matching TRBD2. Germline values: CDR1 LNHNV, CDR2 YYDKDF (reference sequence). J gave up 5 bases and V 2 bases, and 6 bases lay outside the gene matches. CDR3 length equals 16 residues. The CDR3 is CATSRRGLAGFETQYF. The CDR3 DNA is TGTGCCACCAGCAGACGCGGACTAGCGGGGTTCGAGACCCAGTACTTC.

The chain links TRBV11-2 to TRBJ2-5, with D unresolved. The closer fit of TRBJ2-7 to the DNA end suggests the J call may be wrong. CDR3 size: 12 residues. CDR1 is SGHAT, CDR2 FQNNGV, per germline. The CDR3 region has the DNA TGTGCCAGCAGCCCCCAGGCCCACGAGCAGTACTTC. This codes for CASSPQAHEQYF.

The V call is TRBV10-3, the J call TRBJ1-4, with 7 bases identical to TRBD1. CDR1 is ENHRY and CDR2 is SYGVKD in the germline V gene. The junction had 8 bases not matched to a gene; V was cut back by 2 bases and J by 8 bases. This CDR3 spans 15 amino acids. The CDR3 protein is CAISEGQARSEKLFF. Here the CDR3 DNA reads TGTGCCATCAGTGAGGGACAGGCAAGGAGCGAAAAACTGTTTTTT.

The rearrangement links TRBV13 to TRBJ1-2, with TRBD1 as a possible D gene (6 bases). Trimming pared 6 bases from V and 8 bases from J, leaving 13 bases between. This CDR3 is built from 12 residues. Germline V gene sequence: CDR1 PRHDT, CDR2 FYEKMQ (reference sequence). This chain's CDR3 is CASSLRGWGYTF. CDR3 nucleotides: TGTGCCAGCAGTCTCAGGGGCTGGGGCTACACCTTC.

There are many counts of this clone. The chain is built from TRBV5-1 and TRBJ2-3; 7 bases line up with TRBD2. V was clipped by 1 base and J by 4 bases; unmatched bases: 6. Germline lookup yields CDR1 SGHRS and CDR2 YFSETQ. The CDR3 covers 15 residues. CDR3 in DNA: TGCGCCAGCAGCTTGATGGGCGGGAGTGCAGATACGCAGTATTTT. This translates into CASSLMGGSADTQYF.

The chain couples TRBV6-1 to TRBJ1-5; TRBD1 is a possible D gene (6 bases). The CDR3 is made up of 13 amino acids. Trimming took 6 bases from V and 11 from J, leaving 17 bases between them. The germline V gene has CDR1 MNHNS and CDR2 SASEGT. CDR3 in amino acids: CASSATLTGSQHF. For the CDR3, the DNA is TGTGCCAGCAGCGCGACCCTCACAGGGTCCCAGCATTTT.

The chain employs TRBV30 and TRBJ1-6; TRBD1 agrees at 8 bases. The CDR3 loop spans 15 amino acids. Trimming removed 2 bases from V and 6 bases from J; junction bases left unmatched: 6. The V gene's germline CDR1 is GTSNPN and CDR2 SVGIG (reference sequence). The CDR3 bases are TGTGCCTGGAGTATTAGGACAGGGCTTAATTCACCCCTCCACTTT. Its protein product is CAWSIRTGLNSPLHF.

Worth noting for this clone: Other DNA sequences from this sample encode an identical CDR3 as well. The chain combines TRBV2 with TRBJ2-7; D may be TRBD1 or TRBD2 (5 bases each). Trimming removed 5 bases from V and 4 bases from J, with 12 bases in between. Germline values: CDR1 SNHLY, CDR2 FYNNEI. The CDR3 length is 13 residues. This CDR3 is CASSPPGPYEQYF. CDR3 DNA sequence: TGTGCCAGCAGTCCACCGGGACCTTACGAGCAGTACTTC. Complete variable domain (other parts from reference TRBV2 and TRBJ2-7): EPEVTQTPSHQVTQMGQEVILRCVPISNHLYFYWYRQILGQKVEFLVSFYNNEISEKSEIFDDQFSVERPDGSNFTLKIRSTKLEDSAMYFCASSPPGPYEQYFGPGTRLTVT.

V and J are TRBV15 and TRBJ2-5; TRBD2 agrees at 8 bases. CDR1 and CDR2 (germline): LNHNV, YYDKDF (reference sequence). This CDR3 comprises 18 residues. The junction had 14 bases not matched to a gene; V was cut back by 1 base and J by 4 bases. The CDR3 is CATSRVRGGYHTGETQYF. The DNA for the CDR3 is TGTGCCACCAGCAGAGTTCGGGGGGGCTACCACACTGGAGAGACCCAGTACTTC.

This clone came up once. J is TRBJ1-2 and V is TRBV6-6, with no clear D. The CDR3 has 14 amino acids. The V end lost 0 bases, the J end lost 6 bases, and 11 bases lay between the germline ends. Germline V gives CDR1 MNHNY, CDR2 SVGAGI (reference sequence). The CDR3 bases are TGTGCCAGCAGTTACTCAACGCAGAGAGATGGCTACACCTTC. Translating it yields CASSYSTQRDGYTF.

This clone has just a few counts. The J gene is TRBJ2-7, the V gene TRBV2; 10 bases map to TRBD2. The CDR3 consists of 14 residues. The germline gives CDR1 SNHLY, CDR2 FYNNEI. The trim removed 5 bases at V and 0 bases at J, leaving 1 base unmatched. CDR3 DNA sequence: TGTGCCAGCAGTAGGACTAGCGGCTCCTACGAGCAGTACTTC. Protein: CASSRTSGSYEQYF.

In DNA form, the CDR3 reads TGTGCCAGCAGCAGCCCTTCCTCTGGAAACACCATATATTTT. Its protein is CASSSPSSGNTIYF. The chain carries TRBV6-5 and TRBJ1-3, with D unresolved. The V gene lost 6 bases and the J gene lost 0 bases, with 9 bases spanning the gap. The CDR3 consists of 14 residues. CDR1 and CDR2 from the germline V gene are MNHEY and SVGAGI.

The chain uses TRBV7-9 and TRBJ2-5; weak D call: TRBD2 (6 bases). CDR1 is SEHNR and CDR2 is FQNEAQ in the germline V gene (reference sequence). The CDR3 length is 14 residues. The germline V and J ends were trimmed by 2 bases and 1 base, with 8 bases remaining between them. DNA of the CDR3: TGTGCCAGCAGCTTAACACTAGCCCAAGAGACCCAGTACTTC. This codes for CASSLTLAQETQYF.

The chain uses TRBV6-5 and TRBJ1-2; D may be TRBD1 (5 bases). Trimming pared 5 bases from V and 8 bases from J, leaving 18 bases between. The CDR3 sequence is 14 residues long. Looked up from germline, CDR1 is MNHEY and CDR2 is SVGAGI. Here the CDR3 reads CASSPGRGVGGYTF. CDR3 bases: TGTGCCAGCAGTCCCGGAAGGGGAGTAGGGGGCTACACCTTC.

This clone has only one observation. For the CDR3, the DNA is TGTGCCAGCAGCCGCTCCTGGAATGAGCAGTTCTTC. It translates to CASSRSWNEQFF. V and J are TRBV7-9 and TRBJ2-1; D not certain. The CDR3 loop spans 12 amino acids. Trimming took off 5 bases at V and 7 bases at J, with 9 bases between the two ends. Germline values: CDR1 SEHNR, CDR2 FQNEAQ (reference sequence). The complete variable domain, with remaining parts taken from reference TRBV7-9 and TRBJ2-1, reads DTGVSQNPRHKITKRGQNVTFRCDPISEHNRLYWYRQTLGQGPEFLTYFQNEAQLEKSRLLSDRFSAERPKGSFSTLEIQRTEQGDSAMYLCASSRSWNEQFFGPGTRLTVL.

This sequence joins TRBV7-2 and TRBJ2-7, with D uncertain. Deletions cut 0 bases from V and 1 base from J, with 13 bases between. Germline V gives CDR1 SGHTA, CDR2 FQGNSA. CDR3 length: 16 residues. As DNA, the CDR3 is TGTGCCAGCAGCTTAGCGTCTGACCGATTTTCCTACGAGCAGTACTTC. As protein: CASSLASDRFSYEQYF.

V gene TRBV28 combines with J gene TRBJ2-7; tentatively, D is TRBD1 (6 bases). V shed 10 bases and J shed 6 bases, with 19 bases lying between them. CDR1 and CDR2 from the germline V gene are MDHEN and SYDVKM. The CDR3 contains 13 residues. The CDR3 nucleotides read TGTGCCACATCAAGAACAGGGATAGGCGAGCAGTACTTC. Amino acids: CATSRTGIGEQYF. Full variable domain (remainder filled in from reference TRBV28 and TRBJ2-7): DVKVTQSSRYLVKRTGEKVFLECVQDMDHENMFWYRQDPGLGLRLIYFSYDVKMKEKGDIPEGYSVSREKKERFSLILESASTNQTSMYLCATSRTGIGEQYFGPGTRLTVT.

The DNA of the CDR3 is TGTGCCAGCAGTGAGTATCTGGGCACTGAAGCTTTCTTT. Its protein product is CASSEYLGTEAFF. The chain joins TRBV6-1 to TRBJ1-1; no clear D. V was clipped by 3 bases and J by 4 bases, with 9 bases between them. The CDR3 runs to 13 residues. Germline CDR1 MNHNS, CDR2 SASEGT.

This chain links TRBV7-2 with TRBJ2-3; 12 bases fit TRBD2. The CDR3 covers 16 residues. Losses at the gene ends were 4 bases for V and 5 bases for J; bases not matched to a gene: 7. Germline CDR1 reads SGHTA; CDR2 reads FQGNSA. CDR3 sequence (DNA): TGTGCCAGCAGCTCGTTCCCGGGACTAGCGGGAGATACGCAGTATTTT. Translated: CASSSFPGLAGDTQYF.

The V call is TRBV7-6, the J call TRBJ2-3, with a weak D call TRBD2 (6 bases). Germline assignment: CDR1 SGHVS and CDR2 FNYEAQ. Trimming removed 4 bases from V and 2 bases from J, with 10 bases in between. The CDR3 contains 14 residues. The CDR3 coding sequence is TGTGCCAGCAGCTCTCGGCGGGACACAGATACGCAGTATTTT. It translates to CASSSRRDTDTQYF.